Listed here is a single T cell receptor (beta chain). These data belong to a study of control samples from healthy donors and cancer patients. The V gene's germline CDR1 is SNHLY and CDR2 FYNNEI. This CDR3 comprises 14 residues. V was pared by 6 bases and J by 1 base, with 12 bases between. Data came from immunoSEQ multiplex PCR; TCRdb stores just in-frame clones and leaves some out. This table has under 150,000 clones, 93% appearing once. The specimen was blood. This TCR derives from a man aged 25-45 years in good health. The chain uses TRBV2 and TRBJ1-1; unclear D gene. CDR3 region: CASSDLGENTEAFF. CDR3 sequence (DNA): TGTGCCAGCAGCGACCTCGGCGAGAACACTGAAGCTTTCTTT.